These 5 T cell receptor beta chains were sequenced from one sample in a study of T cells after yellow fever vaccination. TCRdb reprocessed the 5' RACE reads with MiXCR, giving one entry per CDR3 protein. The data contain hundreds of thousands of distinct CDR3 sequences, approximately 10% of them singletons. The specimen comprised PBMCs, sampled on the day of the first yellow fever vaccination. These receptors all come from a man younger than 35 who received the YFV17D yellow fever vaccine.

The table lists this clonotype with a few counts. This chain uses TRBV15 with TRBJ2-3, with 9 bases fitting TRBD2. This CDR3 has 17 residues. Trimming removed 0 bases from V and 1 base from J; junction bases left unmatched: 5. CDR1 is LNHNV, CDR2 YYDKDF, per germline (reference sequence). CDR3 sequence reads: CATSRDRASGGTDTQYF. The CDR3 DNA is TGTGCCACCAGCAGAGATCGCGCTAGCGGGGGCACAGATACGCAGTATTTT.

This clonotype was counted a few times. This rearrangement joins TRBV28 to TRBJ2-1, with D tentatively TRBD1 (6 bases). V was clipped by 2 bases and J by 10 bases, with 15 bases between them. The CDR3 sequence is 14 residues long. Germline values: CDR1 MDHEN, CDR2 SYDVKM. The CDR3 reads CASSLSFLGTEQFF. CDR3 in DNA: TGTGCCAGCAGTTTAAGTTTTCTTGGGACAGAGCAGTTCTTC.

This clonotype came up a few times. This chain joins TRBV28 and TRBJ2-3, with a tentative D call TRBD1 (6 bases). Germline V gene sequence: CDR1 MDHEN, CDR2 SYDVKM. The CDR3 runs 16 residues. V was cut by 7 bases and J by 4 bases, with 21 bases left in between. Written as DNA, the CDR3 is TGTGCCAGCACCCCCTCGAGGGACATCAGGTCAGATACGCAGTATTTT. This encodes CASTPSRDIRSDTQYF.

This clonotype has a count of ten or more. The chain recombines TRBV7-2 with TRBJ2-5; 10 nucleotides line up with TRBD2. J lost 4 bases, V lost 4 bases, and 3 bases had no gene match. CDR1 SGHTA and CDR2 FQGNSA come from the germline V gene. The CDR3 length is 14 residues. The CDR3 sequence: CASSSGLALETQYF. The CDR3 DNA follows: TGTGCCAGCAGCTCGGGACTAGCGTTAGAGACCCAGTACTTC.

The CDR3 DNA reads as TGTGCCAGCAGCCGTGGAGGGGACCTTGGCTATGGCTACACCTTC. This translates into CASSRGGDLGYGYTF. V and J are TRBV9 and TRBJ1-2; a weak D match, TRBD1 (5 bases). V gave up 4 bases and J gave up 4 bases, with 17 bases separating them. The CDR3 contains 15 residues. Germline V CDR1 and CDR2: SGDLS, YYNGEE.